This paragraph covers one TCR beta chain sequence. The germline gives CDR1 SGHDN, CDR2 FVKESK. The CDR3 length is 13 residues. The V and J ends lost 2 bases and 2 bases respectively, with 6 bases between them. The data are from a study of Ad26.COV2.S vaccination and SARS-CoV-2 variants. Repertoires were generated with immunoSEQ multiplex PCR, while TCRdb's copy carries only in-frame clones and drops some. The table includes 400,000 or so clones, approximately 86% detected once. Treatment here: 15 to 20 received Ad26.COV2.S at low or high dose, single or two shots; about five received placebo; per-sample allocation not given. All samples were drawn on day 63, counting from the first vaccine or placebo injection.

The clonotype originates from a person between 18 and 60 years old who received the Ad26.COV2.S COVID-19 vaccine or a placebo. The sample in question was peripheral blood, obtained in a trial of Ad26.COV2.S vaccine versus placebo. V gene TRBV14 combines with J gene TRBJ2-5; D unresolved. The CDR3 sequence is CASSQLRQETQYF. CDR3 nucleotide sequence: TGTGCCAGCAGCCAACTCCGGCAAGAGACCCAGTACTTC.